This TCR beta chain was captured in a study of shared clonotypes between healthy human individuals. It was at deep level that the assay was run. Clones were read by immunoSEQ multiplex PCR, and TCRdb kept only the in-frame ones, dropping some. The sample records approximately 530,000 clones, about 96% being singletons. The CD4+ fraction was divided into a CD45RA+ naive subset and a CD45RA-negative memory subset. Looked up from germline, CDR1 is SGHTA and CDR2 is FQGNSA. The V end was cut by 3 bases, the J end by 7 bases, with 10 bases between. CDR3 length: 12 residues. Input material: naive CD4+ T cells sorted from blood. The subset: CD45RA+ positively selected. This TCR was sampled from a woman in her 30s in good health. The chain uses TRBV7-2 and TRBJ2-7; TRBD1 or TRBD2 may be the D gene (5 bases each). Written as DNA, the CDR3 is TGTGCCAGCAGCTTTTGGGGACGGGAGCAGTACTTC. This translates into CASSFWGREQYF.